Listed below are T cell receptor beta chains from one sample, sequenced in a study of monozygotic twins with inflammatory bowel disease. TCRdb reanalyzed the 5' RACE reads, giving one entry per CDR3 protein sequence and no DNA. The table counts approximately 150,000 distinct CDR3 sequences; around 2.5% lies in the top ten. The sample was blood. Receptor source: a human donor with ulcerative colitis or Crohn's disease, or a healthy co-twin of an affected twin (not recorded which). The CDR3 runs from the conserved cysteine through the conserved F or W. Fields, in order: CDR3 protein, J gene, V gene.

CDR3aa: CAISESLGQGGYEQYF
j_gene: TRBJ2-7
v_gene: TRBV10-3

CDR3aa: CATELDQGLGTEAFF
j_gene: TRBJ1-1
v_gene: TRBV18

CDR3aa: CSALDKNTEAFF
j_gene: TRBJ1-1
v_gene: TRBV20-1

CDR3aa: CAWVEQERDRGPYEQYF
j_gene: TRBJ2-7
v_gene: TRBV30

CDR3aa: CAIRGTLEQFF
j_gene: TRBJ2-1
v_gene: TRBV10-3

CDR3aa: CASSLSPGLGTGELFF
j_gene: TRBJ2-2
v_gene: TRBV7-3

CDR3aa: CASSQDTYETGANYGYTF
j_gene: TRBJ1-2
v_gene: TRBV4-3

CDR3aa: CASSFRVNNEQFF
j_gene: TRBJ2-1
v_gene: TRBV5-1

CDR3aa: CASSQQGATDTQYF
j_gene: TRBJ2-3
v_gene: TRBV5-1

CDR3aa: CASSFPRDGTSGGVYLYEQYF
j_gene: TRBJ2-7
v_gene: TRBV7-2

CDR3aa: CASSLDGGVYEQYF
j_gene: TRBJ2-7
v_gene: TRBV11-2

CDR3aa: CASSGRAGGNYGYTF
j_gene: TRBJ1-2
v_gene: TRBV2

CDR3aa: CASRPPGTVRTDTQYF
j_gene: TRBJ2-3
v_gene: TRBV11-2

CDR3aa: CASSRAGTRETYEQYF
j_gene: TRBJ2-7
v_gene: TRBV7-3

CDR3aa: CASPGTNYEPQHF
j_gene: TRBJ1-5
v_gene: TRBV18

CDR3aa: CASSLDGAVPQETQYF
j_gene: TRBJ2-5
v_gene: TRBV5-6

CDR3aa: CASSLGRVNQPQHF
j_gene: TRBJ1-5
v_gene: TRBV12-3/TRBV12-4

CDR3aa: CASSYQRQPDQPQHF
j_gene: TRBJ1-5
v_gene: TRBV5-6

CDR3aa: CSAREGGPDTGELFF
j_gene: TRBJ2-2
v_gene: TRBV20-1

CDR3aa: CASSLGSADTQYF
j_gene: TRBJ2-3
v_gene: TRBV27

CDR3aa: CASSPDRGMNTGELFF
j_gene: TRBJ2-2
v_gene: TRBV5-1

CDR3aa: CVSSYGSTLDEKLFF
j_gene: TRBJ1-4
v_gene: TRBV6-5

CDR3aa: CASSYSISGNEQFF
j_gene: TRBJ2-1
v_gene: TRBV6-5

CDR3aa: CASTPRLGVQETQYF
j_gene: TRBJ2-5
v_gene: TRBV5-8

CDR3aa: CSARETGRVNYNEQFF
j_gene: TRBJ2-1
v_gene: TRBV20-1

CDR3aa: CASSYSTRSLGAPGANYGYTF
j_gene: TRBJ1-2
v_gene: TRBV6-2/TRBV6-3

CDR3aa: CASSPGTGDSPLHF
j_gene: TRBJ1-6
v_gene: TRBV18

CDR3aa: CASRLAGGSTDTQYF
j_gene: TRBJ2-3
v_gene: TRBV27

CDR3aa: CSASSGRGGYYGYTF
j_gene: TRBJ1-2
v_gene: TRBV20-1

CDR3aa: CSARSGGSSSYNEQFF
j_gene: TRBJ2-1
v_gene: TRBV20-1

CDR3aa: CASSLRASGAPDTQYF
j_gene: TRBJ2-3
v_gene: TRBV7-2

CDR3aa: CASSFGGSYEQYF
j_gene: TRBJ2-7
v_gene: TRBV7-2

CDR3aa: CASSPSNTRGETQYF
j_gene: TRBJ2-5
v_gene: TRBV5-8

CDR3aa: CASSYSGLAGVYNEQFF
j_gene: TRBJ2-1
v_gene: TRBV6-5

CDR3aa: CASSPLAGGETQYF
j_gene: TRBJ2-5
v_gene: TRBV11-2

CDR3aa: CASSLPGQGAEGYTF
j_gene: TRBJ1-2
v_gene: TRBV5-6

CDR3aa: CASSQDWGGENYGYTF
j_gene: TRBJ1-2
v_gene: TRBV4-3

CDR3aa: CSAREAGGGFNEQFF
j_gene: TRBJ2-1
v_gene: TRBV20-1

CDR3aa: CASSNGQGEVYGYTF
j_gene: TRBJ1-2
v_gene: TRBV6-2/TRBV6-3

CDR3aa: CSVGESGTLTDTQYF
j_gene: TRBJ2-3
v_gene: TRBV29-1

CDR3aa: CASRQGGGGELFF
j_gene: TRBJ2-2
v_gene: TRBV19